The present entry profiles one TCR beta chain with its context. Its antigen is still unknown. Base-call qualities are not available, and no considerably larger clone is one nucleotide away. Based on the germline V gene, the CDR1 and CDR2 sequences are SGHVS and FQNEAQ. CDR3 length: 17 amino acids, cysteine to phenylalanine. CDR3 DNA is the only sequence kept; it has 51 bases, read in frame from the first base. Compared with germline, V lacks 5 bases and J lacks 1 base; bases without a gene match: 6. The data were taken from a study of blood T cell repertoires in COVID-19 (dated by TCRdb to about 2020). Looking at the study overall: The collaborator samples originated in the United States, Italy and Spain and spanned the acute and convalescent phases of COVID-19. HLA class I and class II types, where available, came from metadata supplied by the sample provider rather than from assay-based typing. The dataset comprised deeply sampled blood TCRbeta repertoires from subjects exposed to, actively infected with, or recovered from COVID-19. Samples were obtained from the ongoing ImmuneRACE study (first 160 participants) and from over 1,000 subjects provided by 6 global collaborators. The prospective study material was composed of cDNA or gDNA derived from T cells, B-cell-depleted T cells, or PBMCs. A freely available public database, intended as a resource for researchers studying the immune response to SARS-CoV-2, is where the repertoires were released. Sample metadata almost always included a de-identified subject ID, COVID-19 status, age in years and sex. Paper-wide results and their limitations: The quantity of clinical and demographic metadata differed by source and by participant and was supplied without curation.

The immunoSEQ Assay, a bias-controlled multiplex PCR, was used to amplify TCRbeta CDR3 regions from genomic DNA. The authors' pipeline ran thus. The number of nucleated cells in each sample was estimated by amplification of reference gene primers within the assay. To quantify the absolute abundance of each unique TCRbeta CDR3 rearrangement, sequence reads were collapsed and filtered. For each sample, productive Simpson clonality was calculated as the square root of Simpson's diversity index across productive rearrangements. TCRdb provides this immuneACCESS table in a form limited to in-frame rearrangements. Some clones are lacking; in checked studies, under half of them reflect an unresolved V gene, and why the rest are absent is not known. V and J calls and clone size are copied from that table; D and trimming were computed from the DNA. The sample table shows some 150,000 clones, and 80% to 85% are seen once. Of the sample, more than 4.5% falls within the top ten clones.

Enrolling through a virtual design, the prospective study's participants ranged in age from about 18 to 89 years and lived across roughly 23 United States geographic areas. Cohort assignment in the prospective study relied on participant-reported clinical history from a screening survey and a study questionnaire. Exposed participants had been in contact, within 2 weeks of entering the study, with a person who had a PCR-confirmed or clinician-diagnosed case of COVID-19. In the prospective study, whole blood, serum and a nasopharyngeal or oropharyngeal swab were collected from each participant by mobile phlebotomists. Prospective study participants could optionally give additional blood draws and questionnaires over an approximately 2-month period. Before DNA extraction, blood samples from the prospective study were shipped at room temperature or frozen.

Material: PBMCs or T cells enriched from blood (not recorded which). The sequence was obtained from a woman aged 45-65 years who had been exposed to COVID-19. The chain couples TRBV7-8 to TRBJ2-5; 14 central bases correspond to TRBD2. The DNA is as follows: TGTGCCAGCAGCCCCGGACTAGCGGGAGGAATCCAAGAGACCCAGTACTTC. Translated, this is CASSPGLAGGIQETQYF.